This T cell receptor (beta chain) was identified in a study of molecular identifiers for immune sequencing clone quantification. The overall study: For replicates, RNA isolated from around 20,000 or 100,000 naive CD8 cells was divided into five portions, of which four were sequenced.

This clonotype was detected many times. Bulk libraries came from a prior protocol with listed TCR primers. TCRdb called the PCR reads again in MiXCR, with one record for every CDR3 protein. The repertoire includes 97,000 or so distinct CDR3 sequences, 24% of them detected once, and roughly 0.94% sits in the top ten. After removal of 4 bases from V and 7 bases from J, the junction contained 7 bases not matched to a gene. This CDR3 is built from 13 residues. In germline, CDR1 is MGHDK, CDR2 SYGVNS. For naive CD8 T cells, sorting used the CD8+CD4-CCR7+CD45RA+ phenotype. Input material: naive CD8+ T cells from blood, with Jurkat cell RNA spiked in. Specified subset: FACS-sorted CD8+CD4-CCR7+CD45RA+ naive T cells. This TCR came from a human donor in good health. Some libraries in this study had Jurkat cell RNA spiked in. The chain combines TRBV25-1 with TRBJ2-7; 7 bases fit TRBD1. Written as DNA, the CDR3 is TGTGCCAGCAGTGGGACCGGGACAGAGGAGCAGTACTTC. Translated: CASSGTGTEEQYF.